The 16 T cell receptor beta chains reported below all come from one sample, sequenced in a study of T cells in Graves' hyperthyroidism and ophthalmopathy. Researchers amplified the TCR beta CDR3 regions from RNA transcripts. The TCR CDR3 was amplified in a first-round RT-PCR using the HTBI primer set. From the multiplex PCR reads, TCRdb called clonotypes with MiXCR, one entry per CDR3 protein. The data hold around 440,000 distinct CDR3 sequences, with approximately 14% observed a single time. Sequenced material: blood. Source of these receptors: a woman aged 18 to 35 with Graves' hyperthyroidism.

This chain uses TRBV6-2 or TRBV6-3 with TRBJ2-3; 12 nucleotides agree with TRBD2. CDR1 and CDR2 (germline): MNHEY, SVGEGT. This CDR3 spans 17 amino acids. Germline trimming cut 6 bases from V and 2 bases from J; bases unmatched to any gene: 9. The CDR3 spells CASRDPGTSGPTDTQYF. CDR3 DNA sequence: TGTGCCAGCAGGGACCCCGGGACTAGCGGGCCCACAGATACGCAGTATTTT.

The V call is TRBV11-2, the J call TRBJ1-1; D remains ambiguous. The V and J ends lost 0 bases and 6 bases respectively, with 8 bases between them. Per germline, CDR1 SGHAT and CDR2 FQNNGV. The CDR3 length is 13 residues. The CDR3 spells CASSLDRLAEAFF. As DNA, the CDR3 is TGTGCCAGCAGCTTAGATCGGTTAGCTGAAGCTTTCTTT.

This clonotype was seen repeatedly, ten times or more. The rearrangement joins TRBV7-2 to TRBJ2-7, with 10 bases that match TRBD2. CDR1 and CDR2 (germline): SGHTA, FQGNSA. V was clipped by 3 bases and J by 0 bases; unmatched bases: 2. CDR3 length: 15 residues. The CDR3 reads CASSLGLARSYEQYF. In nucleotides, the CDR3 is TGTGCCAGCAGCTTGGGACTAGCGCGCTCCTACGAGCAGTACTTC.

This clonotype was found many times. This chain links TRBV27 with TRBJ1-2; D is ambiguous. CDR3 length: 13 amino acids. Trimming shortened V by 2 bases and J by 1 base, and 5 bases separated the two germline ends. Germline CDR1 and CDR2: MNHEY and SMNVEV (reference sequence). The CDR3 DNA follows: TGTGCCAGCAGTTTAAATGTTAACTATGGCTACACCTTC. It encodes CASSLNVNYGYTF.

The table lists this clonotype with many counts. This chain joins TRBV12-3 or TRBV12-4 and TRBJ2-5; maybe TRBD1 (6 bases). CDR3 length: 13 amino acids. V lost 2 bases and J lost 9, with 13 bases in between. This CDR3 reads CASSLRQGNPQYF. The CDR3 DNA reads as TGTGCCAGCAGTTTAAGGCAGGGGAACCCCCAGTACTTC.

The chain couples TRBV5-1 to TRBJ2-6; possibly TRBD1 for D (6 bases). Trimming shortened V by 10 bases and J by 0 bases, and 17 bases separated the two germline ends. Germline assignment: CDR1 SGHRS and CDR2 YFSETQ. The CDR3 extends over 16 amino acids. The DNA for the CDR3 is TGCGCCTCACAAGATTGGGGGCTCTCTGGGGCCAACGTCCTGACTTTC. This encodes CASQDWGLSGANVLTF.

In this sample, this clonotype turned up many times. The rearrangement uses TRBV7-2 and TRBJ2-3, with TRBD1 identical over 10 bases. The CDR3 consists of 15 residues. The trim removed 4 bases at V and 4 bases at J, leaving 5 bases unmatched. CDR1 and CDR2 (germline): SGHTA, FQGNSA. The CDR3 DNA reads as TGTGCCAGCAGCTCCTCGGGACAGGGGTCAGATACGCAGTATTTT. Its protein product is CASSSSGQGSDTQYF.

There are many counts of this clonotype. The rearrangement joins TRBV7-9 to TRBJ1-2, with D possibly TRBD1 on 6 matching bases. The V gene lost 5 bases and the J gene lost 4 bases, with 11 bases spanning the gap. The germline V gene has CDR1 SEHNR and CDR2 FQNEAQ (reference sequence). This CDR3 is 13 amino acids long. CDR3 amino acids: CASSQDSVYGYTF. The CDR3 nucleotides read TGTGCCAGCAGCCAGGACAGCGTCTATGGCTACACCTTC.

This clonotype was counted many times. The V call is TRBV20-1, the J call TRBJ1-5; the match to TRBD1 covers 8 bases. Germline assignment: CDR1 DFQATT and CDR2 SNEGSKA (reference sequence). The CDR3 runs to 16 residues. The V and J ends lost 3 bases and 2 bases, in that order; junction bases with no gene match: 9. CDR3 residues: CSARSGGEWGNQPQHF. In DNA, the CDR3 is TGCAGTGCTAGGTCAGGGGGCGAGTGGGGCAATCAGCCCCAGCATTTT.

This clonotype has ten or more counts. The CDR3 DNA sequence: TGCAGTGCGAGGGGACCGGGGGGCGCCTCTCAATATGGCTACACCTTC. Its translation: CSARGPGGASQYGYTF. V usage is TRBV20-1 and J usage is TRBJ1-2, with a possible D match to TRBD1 (6 bases). V was shortened by 6 bases and J by 5 bases, with 25 bases between the two germline ends. The CDR3 contains 16 residues. CDR1 and CDR2 from the germline V gene are DFQATT and SNEGSKA (reference sequence).

This clonotype was recorded many times. The V call is TRBV11-3, the J call TRBJ2-4, with D unresolved. This CDR3 comprises 14 residues. Germline CDR1 SGHNT, CDR2 YENEEA. V lost 3 bases and J lost 6, with 12 bases in between. The CDR3, as DNA: TGTGCCAGCAGCTTCCCCGGATCTGGAAACATTCAGTACTTC. Translating it yields CASSFPGSGNIQYF. Together with reference TRBV11-3 and TRBJ2-4, the CDR3 gives the full variable domain: EAGVVQSPRYKIIEKKQPVAFWCNPISGHNTLYWYLQNLGQGPELLIRYENEEAVDDSQLPKDRFSAERLKGVDSTLKIQPAELGDSAVYLCASSFPGSGNIQYFGAGTRLSVL.

This clonotype came up many times. V and J are TRBV6-5 and TRBJ1-2, with TRBD1 identical over 12 bases. The V segment lost 2 bases and the J segment 5 bases; nucleotides outside the gene matches: 6. The CDR3 has 16 amino acids. From germline, CDR1 is MNHEY and CDR2 SVGAGI. CDR3 bases: TGTGCCAGCAGTTACCGCGGGACAGGGGGCGCTTATGGCTACACCTTC. Protein: CASSYRGTGGAYGYTF.

In its sample, this clonotype was seen many times. This chain links TRBV27 with TRBJ1-2; the match to TRBD1 covers 9 bases. The CDR3 is 16 amino acids. Germline lookup yields CDR1 MNHEY and CDR2 SMNVEV (reference sequence). The V segment lost 6 bases and the J segment 4 bases; nucleotides outside the gene matches: 12. CDR3 coding DNA: TGTGCCAGCAGGATAATAACAGGGGGCGATGGCTATGGCTACACCTTC. Protein product: CASRIITGGDGYGYTF.

This clonotype was observed a handful of times. V usage is TRBV6-1 and J usage is TRBJ2-2; D may be TRBD2 (5 bases). Germline V gene lookup returns CDR1 MNHNS and CDR2 SASEGT. V lost 6 bases and J lost 6, with 17 bases in between. CDR3 size: 15 residues. In nucleotides, the CDR3 is TGTGCCAGCAGCAACGGGGAAGGGCCCCCCGGGGAGCTGTTTTTT. Its protein is CASSNGEGPPGELFF.

The chain couples TRBV19 to TRBJ2-7; 15 positions match TRBD2. Germline loops: CDR1 LNHDA, CDR2 SQIVND (reference sequence). The CDR3 runs to 17 residues. V trimming: 1 base; J trimming: 3 bases; junction bases outside the gene matches: 4. DNA of the CDR3: TGTGCCAGTAGTATAGCGGGACTAGCGGGGGGCCACTACGAGCAGTACTTC. Translation: CASSIAGLAGGHYEQYF. Full variable domain (outside the CDR3, taken from reference TRBV19 and TRBJ2-7): DGGITQSPKYLFRKEGQNVTLSCEQNLNHDAMYWYRQDPGQGLRLIYYSQIVNDFQKGDIAEGYSVSREKKESFPLTVTSAQKNPTAFYLCASSIAGLAGGHYEQYFGPGTRLTVT.

This clonotype was seen only a few times. The chain links TRBV29-1 to TRBJ1-3; no reliable D call. The V and J ends lost 4 bases and 4 bases respectively, with 11 bases between them. There are 13 residues in the CDR3. In germline, CDR1 is SQVTM, CDR2 ANQGSEA. DNA for the CDR3: TGCAGCGTTGTGTACCCGGGAGGAAACACCATATATTTT. It codes for CSVVYPGGNTIYF. Drawing the rest from reference TRBV29-1 and TRBJ1-3, the complete variable domain is SAVISQKPSRDICQRGTSLTIQCQVDSQVTMMFWYRQQPGQSLTLIATANQGSEATYESGFVIDKFPISRPNLTFSTLTVSNMSPEDSSIYLCSVVYPGGNTIYFGEGSWLTVV.